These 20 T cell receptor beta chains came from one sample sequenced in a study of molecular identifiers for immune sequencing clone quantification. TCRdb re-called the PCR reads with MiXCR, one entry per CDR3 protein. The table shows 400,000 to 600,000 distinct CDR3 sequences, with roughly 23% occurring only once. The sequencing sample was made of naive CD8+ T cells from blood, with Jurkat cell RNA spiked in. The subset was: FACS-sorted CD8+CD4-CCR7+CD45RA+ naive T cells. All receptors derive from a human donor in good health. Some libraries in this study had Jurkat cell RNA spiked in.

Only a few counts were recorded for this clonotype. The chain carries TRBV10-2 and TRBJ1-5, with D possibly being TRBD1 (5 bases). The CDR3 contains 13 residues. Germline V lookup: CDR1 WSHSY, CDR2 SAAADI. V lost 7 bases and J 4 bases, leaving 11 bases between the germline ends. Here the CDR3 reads CASNGGGNQPQHF. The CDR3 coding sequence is TGCGCCAGCAATGGGGGAGGAAATCAGCCCCAGCATTTT.

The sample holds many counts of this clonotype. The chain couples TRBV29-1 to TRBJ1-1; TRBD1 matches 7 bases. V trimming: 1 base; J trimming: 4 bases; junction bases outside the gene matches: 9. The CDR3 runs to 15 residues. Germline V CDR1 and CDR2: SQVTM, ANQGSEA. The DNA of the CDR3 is TGCAGCGTTGAAGCGGGTAAGGGGGCTGGCACTGAAGCTTTCTTT. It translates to CSVEAGKGAGTEAFF.

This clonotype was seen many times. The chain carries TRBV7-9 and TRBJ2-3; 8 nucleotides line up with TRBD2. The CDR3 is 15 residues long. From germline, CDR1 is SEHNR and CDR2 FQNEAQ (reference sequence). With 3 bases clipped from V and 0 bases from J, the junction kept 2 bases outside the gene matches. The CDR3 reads CASSFIAGSTDTQYF. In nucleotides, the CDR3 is TGTGCCAGCAGCTTCATAGCGGGAAGCACAGATACGCAGTATTTT.

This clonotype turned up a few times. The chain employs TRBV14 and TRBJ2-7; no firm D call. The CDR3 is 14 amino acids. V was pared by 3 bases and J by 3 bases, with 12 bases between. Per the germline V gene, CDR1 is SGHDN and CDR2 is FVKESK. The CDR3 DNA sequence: TGTGCCAGCAGCCACTCTTTACTAATCTACGAGCAGTACTTC. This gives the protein CASSHSLLIYEQYF.

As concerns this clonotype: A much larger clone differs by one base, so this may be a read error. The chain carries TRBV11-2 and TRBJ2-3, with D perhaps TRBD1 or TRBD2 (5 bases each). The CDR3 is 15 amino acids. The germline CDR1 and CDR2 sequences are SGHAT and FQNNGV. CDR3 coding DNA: TGTGCCGGCAGCACCCAGGGACCTTACACAGATACGCAGTATTTT. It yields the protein CAGSTQGPYTDTQYF.

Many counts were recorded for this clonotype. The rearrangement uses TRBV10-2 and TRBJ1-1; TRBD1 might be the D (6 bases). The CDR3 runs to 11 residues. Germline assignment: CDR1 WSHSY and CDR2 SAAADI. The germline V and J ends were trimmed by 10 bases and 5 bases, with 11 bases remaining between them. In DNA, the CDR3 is TGCGCCACCAGGGGCGGGACTGAAGCTTTCTTT. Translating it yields CATRGGTEAFF.

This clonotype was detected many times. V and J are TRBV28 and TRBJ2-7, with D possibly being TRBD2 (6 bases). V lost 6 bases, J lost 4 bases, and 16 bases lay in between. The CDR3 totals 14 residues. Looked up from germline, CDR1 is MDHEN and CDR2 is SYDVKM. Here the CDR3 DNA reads TGTGCCAGCAGAGTGCGGGGTTCGGATTACGAGCAGTACTTC. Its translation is CASRVRGSDYEQYF.

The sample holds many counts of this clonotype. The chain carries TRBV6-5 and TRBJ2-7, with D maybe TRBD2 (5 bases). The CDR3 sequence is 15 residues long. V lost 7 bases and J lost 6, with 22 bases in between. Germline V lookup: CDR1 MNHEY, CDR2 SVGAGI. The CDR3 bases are TGTGCCAGCACTTTAAGCGGAAATACACCTAGCGAGCAGTACTTC. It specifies CASTLSGNTPSEQYF.

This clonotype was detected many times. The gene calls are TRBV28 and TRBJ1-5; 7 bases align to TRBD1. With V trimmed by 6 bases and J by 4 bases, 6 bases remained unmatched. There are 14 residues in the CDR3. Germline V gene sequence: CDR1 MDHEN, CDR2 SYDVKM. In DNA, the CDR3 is TGTGCCAGCAGCTATCAACAGGGGAATCAGCCCCAGCATTTT. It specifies CASSYQQGNQPQHF.

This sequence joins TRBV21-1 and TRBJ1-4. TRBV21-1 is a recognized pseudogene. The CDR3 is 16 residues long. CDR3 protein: CASSSLPRATNEKLFF. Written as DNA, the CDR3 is TGTGCCAGCAGCTCCTTACCGAGGGCAACTAATGAAAAACTGTTTTTT.

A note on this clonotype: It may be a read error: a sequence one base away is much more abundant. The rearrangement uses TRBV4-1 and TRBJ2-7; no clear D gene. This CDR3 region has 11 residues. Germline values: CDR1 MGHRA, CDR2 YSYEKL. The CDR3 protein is CASGQAGEQYF. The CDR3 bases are TGCGCCAGCGGCCAAGCCGGGGAGCAGTACTTC.

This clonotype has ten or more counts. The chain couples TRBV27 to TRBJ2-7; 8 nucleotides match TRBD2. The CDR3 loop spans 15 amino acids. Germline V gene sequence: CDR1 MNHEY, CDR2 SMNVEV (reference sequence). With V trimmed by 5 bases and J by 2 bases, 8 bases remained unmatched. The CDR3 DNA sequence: TGTGCCAGCAGTCCGACAGGACTAGCCACCTACGAGCAGTACTTC. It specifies CASSPTGLATYEQYF.

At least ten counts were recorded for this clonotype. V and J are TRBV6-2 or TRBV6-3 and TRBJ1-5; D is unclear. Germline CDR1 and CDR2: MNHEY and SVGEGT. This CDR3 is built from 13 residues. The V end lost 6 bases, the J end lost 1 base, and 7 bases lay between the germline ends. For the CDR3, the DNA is TGTGCCAGCAGCGCGGACAGCAATCAGCCCCAGCATTTT. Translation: CASSADSNQPQHF.

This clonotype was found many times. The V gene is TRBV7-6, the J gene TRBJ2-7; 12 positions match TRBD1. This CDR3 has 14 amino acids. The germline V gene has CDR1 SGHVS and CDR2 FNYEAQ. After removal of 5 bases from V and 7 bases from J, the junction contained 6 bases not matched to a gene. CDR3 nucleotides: TGTGCCAGCAGCCCGGGACAGGGGGCCCGAGAGCAGTACTTC. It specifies CASSPGQGAREQYF.

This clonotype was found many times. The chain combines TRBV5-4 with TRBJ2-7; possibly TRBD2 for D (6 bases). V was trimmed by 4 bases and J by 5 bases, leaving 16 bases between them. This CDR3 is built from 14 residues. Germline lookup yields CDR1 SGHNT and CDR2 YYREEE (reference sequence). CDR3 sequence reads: CASSPPGLLDEQYF. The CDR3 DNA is TGTGCCAGCAGCCCGCCGGGACTTCTGGACGAGCAGTACTTC. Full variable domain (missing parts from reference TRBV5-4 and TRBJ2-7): ETGVTQSPTHLIKTRGQQVTLRCSSQSGHNTVSWYQQALGQGPQFIFQYYREEENGRGNFPPRFSGLQFPNYSSELNVNALELDDSALYLCASSPPGLLDEQYFGPGTRLTVT.

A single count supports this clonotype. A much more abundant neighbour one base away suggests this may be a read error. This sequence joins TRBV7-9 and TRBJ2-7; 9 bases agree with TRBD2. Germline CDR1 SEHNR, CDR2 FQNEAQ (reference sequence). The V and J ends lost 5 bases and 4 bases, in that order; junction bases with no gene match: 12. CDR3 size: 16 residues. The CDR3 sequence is CASSPPSGTLSYEQYF. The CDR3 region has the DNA TGTGCCAGCAGCCCTCCTAGCGGGACCTTGTCGTACGAGCAGTACTTC.

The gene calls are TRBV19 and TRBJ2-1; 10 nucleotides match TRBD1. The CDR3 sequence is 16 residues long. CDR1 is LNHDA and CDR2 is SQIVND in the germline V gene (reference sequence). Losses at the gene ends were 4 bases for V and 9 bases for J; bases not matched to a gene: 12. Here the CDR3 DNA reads TGTGCCAGTAGTACAGACAGGGGGCGCATCTATAGTGAGCAGTTCTTC. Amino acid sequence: CASSTDRGRIYSEQFF. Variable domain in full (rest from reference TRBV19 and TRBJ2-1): DGGITQSPKYLFRKEGQNVTLSCEQNLNHDAMYWYRQDPGQGLRLIYYSQIVNDFQKGDIAEGYSVSREKKESFPLTVTSAQKNPTAFYLCASSTDRGRIYSEQFFGPGTRLTVL.

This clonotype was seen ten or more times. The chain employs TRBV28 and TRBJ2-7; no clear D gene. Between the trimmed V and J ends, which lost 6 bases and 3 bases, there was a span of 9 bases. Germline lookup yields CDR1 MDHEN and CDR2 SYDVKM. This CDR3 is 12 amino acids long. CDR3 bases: TGTGCCAGCAGGACCGCTGACTACGAGCAGTACTTC. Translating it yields CASRTADYEQYF.

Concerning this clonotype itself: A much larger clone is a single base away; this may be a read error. The CDR3 is CGVLTGPGSYEQYF. Written as DNA, the CDR3 is TGCGGCGTCCTCACCGGGCCTGGGAGCTACGAGCAGTACTTC. This chain connects TRBV29-1 to TRBJ2-7, with a possible D match to TRBD2 (5 bases). CDR1 and CDR2 from the germline V gene are SQVTM and ANQGSEA. The CDR3 has 14 residues.

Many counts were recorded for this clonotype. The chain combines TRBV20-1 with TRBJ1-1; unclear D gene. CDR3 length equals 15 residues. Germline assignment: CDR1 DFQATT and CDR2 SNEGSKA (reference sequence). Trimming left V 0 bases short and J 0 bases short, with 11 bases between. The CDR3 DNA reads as TGCAGTGCTAGAGATTACGAAAGTTTGAACACTGAAGCTTTCTTT. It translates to CSARDYESLNTEAFF.